This record looks at one T cell receptor beta chain sequence and its context. From germline, CDR1 is MNHNS and CDR2 SASEGT. V lost 6 bases to trimming and J lost 1 base; unmatched junction nucleotides: 4. CDR3 size: 14 residues. This entry belongs to a study of tumor-infiltrating lymphocytes in oesophageal squamous cell carcinoma. MiXCR, applied by TCRdb to the PCR reads, yields one record per CDR3 protein. Altogether 9,500 to 15,000 distinct CDR3 sequences are present, 50% to 60% being singletons, with the ten largest covering 34%. Sequenced: esophageal tumor tissue. V usage is TRBV6-1 and J usage is TRBJ2-3; 7 nucleotides match TRBD1. The TCR sequence derives from a female donor with esophageal squamous cell carcinoma. The CDR3 reads CASSHGTGTDTQYF. The CDR3 bases are TGTGCCAGCAGCCACGGGACAGGCACAGATACGCAGTATTTT.